A selection of T cell receptor beta chains follows, all from one sample in a study of OX40 agonist ivuxolimab in advanced cancers. TCRdb's table, derived via immunoSEQ multiplex PCR, lists solely in-frame clones and lacks some. The sample comprises around 35,000 clones, under 90% of which are singletons, and under 1.5% rests with the top ten. Sequences were derived from CD4+ or CD8+ T cells sorted from blood, sampled in a trial of the OX40 agonist ivuxolimab. The origin of the receptors is an adult with an advanced solid tumor such as melanoma, head and neck, liver or kidney cancer. Both conserved end residues are part of each CDR3. The order of the fields is clone size, V gene, J gene, D gene, CDR3 DNA, CDR3 protein. A D gene is named only where the DNA matches it firmly. Clone size is not always given. Where it is, it says once, few, many or a class for expanded clones.

clone size: -
V gene: TRBV25-1
J gene: TRBJ1-2
D gene: -
CDR3 DNA: TGTGCCAGCAGTGAAGACAGGATCTATGGCTACACCTTC
CDR3 protein: CASSEDRIYGYTF

clone size: -
V gene: TRBV7-8
J gene: TRBJ2-7
D gene: -
CDR3 DNA: TGTGCCAGCAGCTGCAAGGCAGCTTATCCCTACGAGCAGTACTTC
CDR3 protein: CASSCKAAYPYEQYF

clone size: -
V gene: TRBV7-2
J gene: TRBJ2-7
D gene: -
CDR3 DNA: TGTGCCAGCAGCTCTTATCGCGAAACAGGGTCTTACGAGCAGTACTTC
CDR3 protein: CASSSYRETGSYEQYF

clone size: -
V gene: TRBV4-2
J gene: TRBJ1-4
D gene: -
CDR3 DNA: TGTGCCAGCAGCTTGGATGCCTTCGAAAAACTGTTTTTT
CDR3 protein: CASSLDAFEKLFF

clone size: -
V gene: TRBV9
J gene: TRBJ2-1
D gene: -
CDR3 DNA: TGTGCCAGCAGCCCCCGGACTGGAGGATTCGACAATGAGCAGTTCTTC
CDR3 protein: CASSPRTGGFDNEQFF

clone size: few
V gene: TRBV2
J gene: TRBJ2-7
D gene: TRBD2
CDR3 DNA: TGTGCCAGCGGGACTAGCGACGAGCAGTACTTC
CDR3 protein: CASGTSDEQYF

clone size: -
V gene: TRBV2
J gene: TRBJ2-5
D gene: -
CDR3 DNA: TGTGCCAGCAGCTGGACAGTAAGGGAGACCCAGTACTTC
CDR3 protein: CASSWTVRETQYF

clone size: -
V gene: TRBV7-2
J gene: TRBJ2-1
D gene: TRBD1
CDR3 DNA: TGTGCCAGCAGCCAGGGACAGTACAATGAGCAGTTCTTC
CDR3 protein: CASSQGQYNEQFF

clone size: -
V gene: TRBV6-5
J gene: TRBJ1-1
D gene: -
CDR3 DNA: TGTGCCAGCAGTTACTCCCCGGTCGGCACTGAAGCCTTCTTT
CDR3 protein: CASSYSPVGTEAFF

clone size: -
V gene: TRBV4-3
J gene: TRBJ1-1
D gene: -
CDR3 DNA: TGCGCCAGCAGCCAGAGGGGCCTGAACACTGAAGCTTTCTTT
CDR3 protein: CASSQRGLNTEAFF

clone size: -
V gene: TRBV5-6
J gene: TRBJ2-4
D gene: -
CDR3 DNA: TGTGCCTGGGGCGGGGTAGCCAAAAACATTCAGTACTTC
CDR3 protein: CAWGGVAKNIQYF

clone size: -
V gene: TRBV11-2
J gene: TRBJ1-6
D gene: -
CDR3 DNA: TGTGCCAGCAGCCCCCTTAGTGGTATGGGTAATTCACCCCTCCACTTT
CDR3 protein: CASSPLSGMGNSPLHF

clone size: -
V gene: TRBV4-3
J gene: TRBJ1-1
D gene: -
CDR3 DNA: TGCGCCAGCAGCCAAGGCAGCAGGCGAGAAGCTTTCTTT
CDR3 protein: CASSQGSRREAFF

clone size: -
V gene: TRBV7-2
J gene: TRBJ1-5
D gene: -
CDR3 DNA: TGTGCCAGCAGCTTAGTGGCCGGGACACCGTACAATCAGCCCCAGCATTTT
CDR3 protein: CASSLVAGTPYNQPQHF

clone size: medium-sized
V gene: TRBV4-2
J gene: TRBJ1-5
D gene: TRBD1
CDR3 DNA: TGTGCCAGCAGCCAAGAGGGCTCGACAGGGCGTATTCAGCCCCAGCATTTT
CDR3 protein: CASSQEGSTGRIQPQHF

clone size: -
V gene: TRBV2
J gene: TRBJ2-5
D gene: -
CDR3 DNA: TGTGCCAGCGGAGCGGAGCTAGAGACCCAGTACTTC
CDR3 protein: CASGAELETQYF

clone size: few
V gene: TRBV11-2
J gene: TRBJ2-7
D gene: TRBD1
CDR3 DNA: TGTGCCAGCAGCTACCGGGACAGGGGGGACTACGAGCAGTACTTC
CDR3 protein: CASSYRDRGDYEQYF

clone size: -
V gene: TRBV18
J gene: TRBJ2-3
D gene: -
CDR3 DNA: TGTGCCAGCTCTTGGGACCTATACACAGATACGCAGTATTTT
CDR3 protein: CASSWDLYTDTQYF

clone size: -
V gene: TRBV10-3
J gene: TRBJ2-3
D gene: TRBD2
CDR3 DNA: TGTGCCATCAGGTGGACTAGCGATGGTAGAGAGACAGATACGCAGTATTTT
CDR3 protein: CAIRWTSDGRETDTQYF

clone size: -
V gene: TRBV7-2
J gene: TRBJ2-7
D gene: TRBD2
CDR3 DNA: TGTGCCAGCAGGCTAGACGCGGGGGTGAACTACGAGCAGTACTTC
CDR3 protein: CASRLDAGVNYEQYF

clone size: -
V gene: TRBV2
J gene: TRBJ1-4
D gene: -
CDR3 DNA: TGTGCCAGCAGTCCTCCGAGTCCGAATGAAAAACTGTTTTTT
CDR3 protein: CASSPPSPNEKLFF

clone size: once
V gene: TRBV7-2
J gene: TRBJ2-1
D gene: TRBD2
CDR3 DNA: TGTGCCAGCAGCCCAGGACTAGCGGGGGCCATCTGGAATGAGCAGTTCTTC
CDR3 protein: CASSPGLAGAIWNEQFF

clone size: -
V gene: TRBV9
J gene: TRBJ2-7
D gene: -
CDR3 DNA: TGTGCCAGCAGCGTAGACGTAGTCACCTACGAGCAGTACTTC
CDR3 protein: CASSVDVVTYEQYF

clone size: -
V gene: TRBV29-1
J gene: TRBJ2-3
D gene: TRBD1
CDR3 DNA: TGCAGCGTAGGGACAGAGAGCACAGATACGCAGTATTTT
CDR3 protein: CSVGTESTDTQYF

clone size: -
V gene: TRBV25-1
J gene: TRBJ1-6
D gene: TRBD1
CDR3 DNA: TGTGCCAGCAGTGAATGGGGGGGGGACAGGGGTTCACCCCTCCACTTT
CDR3 protein: CASSEWGGDRGSPLHF

clone size: once
V gene: TRBV5-4
J gene: TRBJ2-3
D gene: -
CDR3 DNA: TGTGCCAGCAGCCCGGGGCGGGCGAGAACAGATACGCAGTATTTT
CDR3 protein: CASSPGRARTDTQYF

clone size: -
V gene: TRBV28
J gene: TRBJ2-1
D gene: TRBD2
CDR3 DNA: TGTGCCAGCAGTTTATCTGGGGGGGTCATAAATGAGCAGTTCTTC
CDR3 protein: CASSLSGGVINEQFF

clone size: -
V gene: TRBV7-6
J gene: TRBJ1-4
D gene: -
CDR3 DNA: TGTGCCAGCAGCACCCCGGACGGGACAACTAATGAAAAACTGTTTTTT
CDR3 protein: CASSTPDGTTNEKLFF

clone size: -
V gene: TRBV18
J gene: TRBJ1-1
D gene: -
CDR3 DNA: TGTGCCAGCTCACCACCAATGAACACTGAAGCTTTCTTT
CDR3 protein: CASSPPMNTEAFF

clone size: -
V gene: TRBV5-6
J gene: TRBJ2-7
D gene: -
CDR3 DNA: TGTGCCAGCACCCTTTGGGGGGCCTTAGTCTACGAGCAGTACTTC
CDR3 protein: CASTLWGALVYEQYF

clone size: -
V gene: TRBV5-4
J gene: TRBJ1-6
D gene: -
CDR3 DNA: TGTGCCAGCAGCTTGTCAAGCGGGGCTTCACCCCTCCACTTT
CDR3 protein: CASSLSSGASPLHF

clone size: -
V gene: TRBV6-6
J gene: TRBJ2-5
D gene: -
CDR3 DNA: TGTGCCAGCAGTTATGGGATAGAGACCCAGTACTTC
CDR3 protein: CASSYGIETQYF

clone size: -
V gene: TRBV6-5
J gene: TRBJ1-5
D gene: TRBD1
CDR3 DNA: TGTGCCAGGGGACAGGGGGTCAATCAGCCCCAGCATTTT
CDR3 protein: CARGQGVNQPQHF

clone size: -
V gene: TRBV7-2
J gene: TRBJ1-3
D gene: -
CDR3 DNA: TGTGCCAGCAGTCTAGGGGGGTTAGCGGGAAACACCATATATTTT
CDR3 protein: CASSLGGLAGNTIYF

clone size: -
V gene: TRBV9
J gene: TRBJ1-6
D gene: TRBD1
CDR3 DNA: TGTGCCAGCAGCGCGGACAGGGGTCGAGATTCACCCCTCCACTTT
CDR3 protein: CASSADRGRDSPLHF

clone size: -
V gene: TRBV18
J gene: TRBJ1-3
D gene: -
CDR3 DNA: TGTGCCAGCTCACCACCGCGGGTGGGAAGTACGGGAAACACCATATATTTT
CDR3 protein: CASSPPRVGSTGNTIYF

clone size: -
V gene: TRBV2
J gene: TRBJ1-4
D gene: -
CDR3 DNA: TGTGCCAGCAGCCCCAGGGAGGGGAATGAAAAACTGTTTTTT
CDR3 protein: CASSPREGNEKLFF

clone size: -
V gene: TRBV30
J gene: TRBJ1-2
D gene: -
CDR3 DNA: TGTGCCTGGAGTGTACCCCCCGAAAGCGGTGGCTACACCTTC
CDR3 protein: CAWSVPPESGGYTF